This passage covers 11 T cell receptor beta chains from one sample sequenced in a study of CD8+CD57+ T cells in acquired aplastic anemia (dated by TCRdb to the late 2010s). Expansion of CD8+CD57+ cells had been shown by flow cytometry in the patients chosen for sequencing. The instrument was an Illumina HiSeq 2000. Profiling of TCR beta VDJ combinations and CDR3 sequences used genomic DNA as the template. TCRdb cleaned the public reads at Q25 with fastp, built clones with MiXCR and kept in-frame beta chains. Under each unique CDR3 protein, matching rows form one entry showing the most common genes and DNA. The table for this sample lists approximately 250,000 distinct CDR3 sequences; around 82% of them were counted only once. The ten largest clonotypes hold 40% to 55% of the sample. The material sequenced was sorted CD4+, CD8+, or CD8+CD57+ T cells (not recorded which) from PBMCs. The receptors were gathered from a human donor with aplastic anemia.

The CDR3 bases are TGTGCCAGCAGCTTGTCAGGGGGTGGCGACGATGGCTACTTC. The encoded protein is CASSLSGGGDDGYF. This chain joins TRBV7-2 and TRBJ2-7; 7 nucleotides line up with TRBD1. The CDR3 is made up of 14 amino acids. V lost 3 bases, J lost 13 bases, and 15 bases stayed unmatched. The germline CDR1 and CDR2 sequences are SGHTA and FQGNSA.

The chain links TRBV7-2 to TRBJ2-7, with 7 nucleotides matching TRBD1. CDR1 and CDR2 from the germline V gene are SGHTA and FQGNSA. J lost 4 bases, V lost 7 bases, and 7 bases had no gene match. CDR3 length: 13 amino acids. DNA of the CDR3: TGTGCCAGCATCATAGGGGGCGGGTACGAGCAGTACTTC. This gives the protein CASIIGGGYEQYF.

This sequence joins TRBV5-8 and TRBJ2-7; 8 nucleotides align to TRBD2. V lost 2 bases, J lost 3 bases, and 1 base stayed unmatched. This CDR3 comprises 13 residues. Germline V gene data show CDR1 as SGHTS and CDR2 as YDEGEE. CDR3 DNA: TGTGCCAGCAGCTTTACTAGCGGCTACGAGCAGTACTTC. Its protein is CASSFTSGYEQYF.

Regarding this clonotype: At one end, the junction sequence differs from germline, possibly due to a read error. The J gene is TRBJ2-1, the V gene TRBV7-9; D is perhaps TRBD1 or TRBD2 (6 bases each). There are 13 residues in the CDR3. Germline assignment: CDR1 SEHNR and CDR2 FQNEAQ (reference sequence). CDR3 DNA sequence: TGTGCCGGCAGTGATGGAGGGATCCAGGGGAAGTTTTTC. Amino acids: CAGSDGGIQGKFF. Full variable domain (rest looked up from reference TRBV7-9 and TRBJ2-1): DTGVSQNPRHKITKRGQNVTFRCDPISEHNRLYWYRQTLGQGPEFLTYFQNEAQLEKSRLLSDRFSAERPKGSFSTLEIQRTEQGDSAMYLCAGSDGGIQGKFFGPGTRLTVL.

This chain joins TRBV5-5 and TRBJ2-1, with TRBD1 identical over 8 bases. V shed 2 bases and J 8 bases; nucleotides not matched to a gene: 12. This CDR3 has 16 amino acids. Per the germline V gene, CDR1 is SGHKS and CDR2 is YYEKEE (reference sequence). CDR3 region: CASSFGTGNGQDEQFF. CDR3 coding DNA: TGTGCCAGCAGCTTCGGGACAGGAAACGGTCAGGATGAGCAGTTCTTC.

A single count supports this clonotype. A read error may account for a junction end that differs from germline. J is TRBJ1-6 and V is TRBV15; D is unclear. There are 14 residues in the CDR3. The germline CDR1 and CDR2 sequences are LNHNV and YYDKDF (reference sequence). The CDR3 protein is CATSSGSELAPHHF. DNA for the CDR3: TGTGCCACCAGTTCAGGCAGCGAGCTTGCACCCCACCACTTC.

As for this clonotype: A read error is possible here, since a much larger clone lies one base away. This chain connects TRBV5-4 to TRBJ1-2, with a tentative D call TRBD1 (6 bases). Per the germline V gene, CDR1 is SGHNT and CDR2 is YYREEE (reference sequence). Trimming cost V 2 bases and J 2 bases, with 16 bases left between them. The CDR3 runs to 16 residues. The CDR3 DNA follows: TGTGCCAGCAGCTTTACTAGCGGGGGCTTGAACTATGGCTACACCTTC. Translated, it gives CASSFTSGGLNYGYTF.

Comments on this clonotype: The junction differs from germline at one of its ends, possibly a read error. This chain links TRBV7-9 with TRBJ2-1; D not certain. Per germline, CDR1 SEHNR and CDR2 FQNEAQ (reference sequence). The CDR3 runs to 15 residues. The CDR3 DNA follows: TGTGCCAGCAGCAGAGTACAACGAGCTCTAAATGAACAGTTCTTC. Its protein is CASSRVQRALNEQFF.

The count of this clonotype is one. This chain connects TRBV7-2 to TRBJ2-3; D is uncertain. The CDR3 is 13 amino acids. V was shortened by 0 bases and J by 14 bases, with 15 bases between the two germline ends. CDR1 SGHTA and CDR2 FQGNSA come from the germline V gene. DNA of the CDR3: TGTGCCAGCAGCTTAGCGGCAGGAGCCGAGACGTATTTT. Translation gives CASSLAAGAETYF.

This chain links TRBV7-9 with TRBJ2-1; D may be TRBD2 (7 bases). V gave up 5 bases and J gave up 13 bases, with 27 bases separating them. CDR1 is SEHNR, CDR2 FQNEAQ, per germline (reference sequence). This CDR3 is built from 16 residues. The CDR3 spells CASSLQGGAGVKYQFF. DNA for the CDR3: TGTGCCAGCAGCCTACAAGGGGGGGCCGGGGTCAAGTATCAGTTCTTC.

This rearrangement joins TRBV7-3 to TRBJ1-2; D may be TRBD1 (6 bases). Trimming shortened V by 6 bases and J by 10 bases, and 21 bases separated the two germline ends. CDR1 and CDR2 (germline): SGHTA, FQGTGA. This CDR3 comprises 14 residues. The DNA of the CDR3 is TGTGCCAGCAGATGGAAAGGGGGAGAATGTGACTACACCTTC. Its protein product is CASRWKGGECDYTF.